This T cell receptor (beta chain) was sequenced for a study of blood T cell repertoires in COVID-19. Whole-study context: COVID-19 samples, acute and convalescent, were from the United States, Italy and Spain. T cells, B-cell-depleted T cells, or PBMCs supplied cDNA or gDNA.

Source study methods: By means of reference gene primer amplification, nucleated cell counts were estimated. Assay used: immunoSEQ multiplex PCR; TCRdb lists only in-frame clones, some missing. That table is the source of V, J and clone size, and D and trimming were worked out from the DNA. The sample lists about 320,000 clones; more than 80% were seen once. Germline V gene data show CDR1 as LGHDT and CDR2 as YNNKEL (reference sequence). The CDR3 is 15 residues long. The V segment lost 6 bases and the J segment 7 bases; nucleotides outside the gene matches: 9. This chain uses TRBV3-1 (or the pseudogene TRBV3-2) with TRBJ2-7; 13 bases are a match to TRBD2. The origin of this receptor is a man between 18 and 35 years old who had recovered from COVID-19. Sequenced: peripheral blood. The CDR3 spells CASSLGLAGVREQYF. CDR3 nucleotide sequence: TGTGCCAGCAGTCTCGGACTAGCGGGAGTGCGGGAGCAGTACTTC.